Listed here are 17 T cell receptor beta chains from one sample, sequenced in a study of T-cell memory formation after mild COVID-19. MiXCR was run by TCRdb on the 5' RACE reads, yielding one entry per CDR3 protein. The sample comprises 210,000 or so distinct CDR3 sequences, roughly a tenth of which are singletons, and under 3.5% rests with the top ten. The specimen sequenced was PBMCs or a T cell subset sorted from them (not recorded which). The receptors were sampled from a man between 18 and 29 years old who had mild COVID-19 (a few samples of this study predate the infection). Cell type and time point are not known.

The chain uses TRBV9 and TRBJ1-4, with unresolved D. V was clipped by 0 bases and J by 5 bases, with 8 bases between them. The germline V gene has CDR1 SGDLS and CDR2 YYNGEE. The CDR3 contains 14 residues. CDR3 bases: TGTGCCAGCAGCGTAGGCAGCTACAATGAAAAACTGTTTTTT. Its translation is CASSVGSYNEKLFF.

This clonotype was found many times. In DNA, the CDR3 is TGTGCCAGCAGGTTACCCCCGGGGACTGAAGCTTTCTTT. Translating gives CASRLPPGTEAFF. The chain couples TRBV7-9 to TRBJ1-1; D gene unclear. Germline assignment: CDR1 SEHNR and CDR2 FQNEAQ (reference sequence). The CDR3 covers 13 residues. Trimming pared 6 bases from V and 5 bases from J, leaving 13 bases between.

This clonotype was counted only a few times. This chain joins TRBV19 and TRBJ1-5; no clear D gene. The V end was cut by 9 bases, the J end by 5 bases, with 20 bases between. The CDR3 has 15 residues. Germline V gene sequence: CDR1 LNHDA, CDR2 SQIVND (reference sequence). This CDR3 reads CASWTPGSGDQPQHF. The CDR3 region has the DNA TGTGCCAGCTGGACTCCGGGATCAGGAGATCAGCCCCAGCATTTT.

This clonotype was seen ten or more times. V is TRBV5-1 and J is TRBJ1-3, with D possibly matching TRBD1 (5 bases). This CDR3 has 14 residues. The germline V gene has CDR1 SGHRS and CDR2 YFSETQ. The germline V and J ends were trimmed by 4 bases and 4 bases, with 12 bases remaining between them. CDR3 nucleotides: TGCGCCAGCAGCAGGGACTTCGTCGGAAACACCATATATTTT. It codes for CASSRDFVGNTIYF.

Only a few counts were recorded for this clonotype. This chain uses TRBV3-1 with TRBJ1-2; D unclear. In germline, CDR1 is LGHDT, CDR2 YNNKEL (reference sequence). V was pared by 1 base and J by 4 bases, with 10 bases between. The CDR3 spans 14 residues. CDR3 in amino acids: CASSQGQLLYGYTF. The CDR3 nucleotides are TGTGCCAGCAGCCAAGGTCAGCTACTCTATGGCTACACCTTC.

The genes are TRBV29-1 and TRBJ1-1, with 8 bases lining up with TRBD1. The germline gives CDR1 SQVTM, CDR2 ANQGSEA. The trim removed 3 bases at V and 1 base at J, leaving 7 bases unmatched. The CDR3 runs to 15 residues. CDR3 loop: CSVDRTGRANTEAFF. In DNA, the CDR3 is TGCAGCGTTGATCGGACAGGGAGAGCGAACACTGAAGCTTTCTTT.

This clonotype was counted a few times. This rearrangement joins TRBV5-1 to TRBJ2-3; TRBD2 is a possible D gene (6 bases). V was pared by 4 bases and J by 2 bases, with 17 bases between. Germline V gene sequence: CDR1 SGHRS, CDR2 YFSETQ. There are 16 residues in the CDR3. The CDR3 DNA sequence: TGCGCCAGCAGCCTGGGGGGTGCGGGATCCACAGATACGCAGTATTTT. Amino acid sequence: CASSLGGAGSTDTQYF.

Turning to this clonotype: A much larger clone lies one base from this, so it may be a read error. This sequence joins TRBV20-1 and TRBJ2-3; D remains unclear. Germline CDR1 is DFQATT and CDR2 is SNEGSKA (reference sequence). This CDR3 is built from 12 residues. CDR3 sequence (DNA): TGCAGTGCTAGTCCGAGCAAAGATACGCAGTATTTT. Amino acid sequence: CSASPSKDTQYF.

The chain links TRBV4-1 to TRBJ1-5; no definite D call. V lost 2 bases and J 0 bases, leaving 11 bases between the germline ends. The CDR3 runs to 16 residues. CDR1 MGHRA and CDR2 YSYEKL come from the germline V gene. The DNA of the CDR3 is TGCGCCAGCAGCCAATCCAGGTGGTATAGCAATCAGCCCCAGCATTTT. Amino acid sequence: CASSQSRWYSNQPQHF.

This clonotype was recorded a few times. The V gene is TRBV24-1, the J gene TRBJ2-3, with D possibly matching TRBD1 (6 bases). The CDR3 has 16 residues. Looked up from germline, CDR1 is KGHDR and CDR2 is SFDVKD. Between the trimmed V and J ends, which lost 7 bases and 3 bases, there was a span of 19 bases. CDR3 coding DNA: TGTGCCACCAGCGTCCCAGGGGCGCCCACTACAGATACGCAGTATTTT. It encodes CATSVPGAPTTDTQYF.

This clonotype came up a few times. This sequence joins TRBV7-8 and TRBJ1-5; 9 positions match TRBD1. The CDR3 is made up of 17 amino acids. The V gene's germline CDR1 is SGHVS and CDR2 FQNEAQ. The ends lost 4 bases at V and 7 bases at J; junction bases unmatched: 14. This chain's CDR3 is CASSSAWTGATYQPQHF. DNA for the CDR3: TGTGCCAGCAGCTCGGCTTGGACAGGGGCAACATACCAGCCCCAGCATTTT.

This clonotype was counted a few times. The J gene is TRBJ1-6, the V gene TRBV7-9, with a weak D call TRBD1 (5 bases). Germline values: CDR1 SEHNR, CDR2 FQNEAQ (reference sequence). The CDR3 totals 15 residues. Trimming removed 5 bases from V and 7 bases from J, with 15 bases in between. The CDR3 DNA reads as TGTGCCAGCAGCCTACTGCCGGGGGGAAATTCACCCCTCCACTTT. As protein: CASSLLPGGNSPLHF.

This clonotype showed up just a few times. The V gene is TRBV29-1, the J gene TRBJ2-7; 8 bases map to TRBD1. Germline CDR1 and CDR2: SQVTM and ANQGSEA. The CDR3 has 16 residues. With 1 base clipped from V and 1 base from J, the junction kept 9 bases outside the gene matches. This chain's CDR3 is CSVEGLGRGPSYEQYV. CDR3 coding DNA: TGCAGCGTTGAAGGATTGGGCAGGGGGCCTTCCTACGAGCAGTACGTC.

This clonotype was observed once. This chain links TRBV3-1 with TRBJ2-3; D is unclear. Germline V gene data show CDR1 as LGHDT and CDR2 as YNNKEL (reference sequence). CDR3 length: 15 residues. Trimming left V 4 bases short and J 0 bases short, with 11 bases between. The CDR3 loop is CASSPSYGSTDTQYF. The CDR3, as DNA: TGTGCCAGCAGCCCCTCCTATGGGAGCACAGATACGCAGTATTTT.

Only a few counts were recorded for this clonotype. This chain uses TRBV7-2 with TRBJ1-6; D unresolved. This CDR3 comprises 12 residues. Trimming took 2 bases from V and 7 from J, leaving 3 bases between them. Germline V lookup: CDR1 SGHTA, CDR2 FQGNSA. In nucleotides, the CDR3 is TGTGCCAGCAGCTTACAGAATTCACCCCTCCACTTT. Translation: CASSLQNSPLHF.

Many counts were recorded for this clonotype. V and J are TRBV4-3 and TRBJ1-5; D is possibly TRBD1 (5 bases). Trimming pared 0 bases from V and 7 bases from J, leaving 13 bases between. The CDR3 is made up of 15 amino acids. CDR1 is LGHNA and CDR2 is YSLEER in the germline V gene. DNA for the CDR3: TGCGCCAGCAGCCAAGACGGGGGTTCGAGGCAGCCCCAGCATTTT. This codes for CASSQDGGSRQPQHF.

This clonotype was recorded at least ten times. The chain recombines TRBV6-5 with TRBJ2-5; D remains unclear. The length of the CDR3 is 13 residues. From germline, CDR1 is MNHEY and CDR2 SVGAGI. Trimming removed 5 bases from V and 8 bases from J, with 15 bases in between. The CDR3 DNA follows: TGTGCCAGCAGTCAGGCCCCCGGGCGAACCCAGTACTTC. Amino acid sequence: CASSQAPGRTQYF.